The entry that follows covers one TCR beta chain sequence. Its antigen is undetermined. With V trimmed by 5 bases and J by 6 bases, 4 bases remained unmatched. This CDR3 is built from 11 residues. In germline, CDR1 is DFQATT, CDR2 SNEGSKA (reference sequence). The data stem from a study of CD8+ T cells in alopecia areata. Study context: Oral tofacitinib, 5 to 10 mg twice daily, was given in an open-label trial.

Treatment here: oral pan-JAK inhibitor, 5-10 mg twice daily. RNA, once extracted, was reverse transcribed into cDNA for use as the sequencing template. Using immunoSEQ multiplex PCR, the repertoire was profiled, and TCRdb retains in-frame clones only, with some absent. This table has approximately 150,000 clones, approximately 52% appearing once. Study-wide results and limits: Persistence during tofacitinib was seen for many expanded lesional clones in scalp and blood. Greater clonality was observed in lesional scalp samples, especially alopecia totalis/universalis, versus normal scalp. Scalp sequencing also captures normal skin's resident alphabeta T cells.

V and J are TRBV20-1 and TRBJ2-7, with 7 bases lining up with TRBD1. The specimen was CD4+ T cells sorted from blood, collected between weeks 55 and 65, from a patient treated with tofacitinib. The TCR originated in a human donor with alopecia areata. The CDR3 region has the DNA TGCAGTGCTCTACGACAGGGCGAGCAGTACTTC. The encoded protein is CSALRQGEQYF.